The T cell receptor beta chain under discussion was sequenced for a study of blood T cells in healthy people across ages. The length of the CDR3 is 12 residues. V gave up 4 bases and J gave up 7 bases, with 13 bases separating them. Germline loops: CDR1 DFQATT, CDR2 SNEGSKA (reference sequence). The authors ran a second PCR of about 6 to 12 cycles using a sample-barcoded 5' primer and a J-beta primer mix. TCRdb called the 5' RACE reads again in MiXCR, with one record for every CDR3 protein. The data hold around 710,000 distinct CDR3 sequences, with roughly 45% observed a single time. The table lists this clonotype with a few counts.

Sequenced sample: blood. This TCR was sampled from a woman in her sixties in good health. The rearrangement uses TRBV20-1 and TRBJ1-2; a possible D gene is TRBD1 (6 bases). The CDR3 loop reads CSAKVQGSGYTF. The CDR3 region has the DNA TGCAGTGCTAAAGTCCAGGGGTCTGGCTACACCTTC.